This TCR beta chain derives from a study of graft-versus-host responses after intestinal transplantation. Study-level results: Subjects displaying graft-donor T cell macrochimerism possessed elevated graft-versus-host to host-versus-graft clonal ratios inside allografts. Some GvH clones were seen earlier in gut or blood, suggesting intestinal origin.

The germline gives CDR1 SGHRS, CDR2 YFSETQ. V dropped 1 base and J dropped 2 bases, with 16 bases sitting between them. This CDR3 is 16 amino acids long. As for this clone: Its antigen remains unidentified.

TCRdb's table, derived via immunoSEQ multiplex PCR, lists solely in-frame clones and lacks some. The table has some 100,000 clones, 80% to 95% seen once. The sequences come from unstimulated CD8+ T cells sorted from spleen or lymph node cells, collected before transplant. The chain uses TRBV5-1 and TRBJ2-7, with D tentatively TRBD1 (5 bases). The source of this sequence is a human donor who was the organ donor for an intestinal transplant. CDR3: CASSLIPIDSAYEQYF. The CDR3 DNA is TGCGCCAGCAGCTTGATCCCAATTGACAGCGCCTACGAGCAGTACTTC.